Shown below are 16 T cell receptor beta chains from a single sample sequenced in a study of human T cells and chemical hapten exposure. MiXCR, applied by TCRdb to the RACE reads, yields one record per CDR3 protein. The data contain 42,000 or so distinct CDR3 sequences, 3% to 4% of them singletons. This sample's time point: patch test 1, 2 weeks after DPC sensitization. Regarding treatment: therapeutic diphenylcyclopropenone sensitization with weekly scalp DPC. The starting material, unfractionated whole blood, was used for total RNA extraction. Specimen: whole blood, collected in connection with sensitization to the hapten diphenylcyclopropenone (DPC). The receptors originated from a man between 50 and 59 years old with alopecia areata. Some clones in this sample may be carry-over from other donors' samples.

This clonotype occurred a few times. The V call is TRBV2, the J call TRBJ1-1; D uncertain. Trimming shortened V by 7 bases and J by 11 bases, and 14 bases separated the two germline ends. This CDR3 spans 11 amino acids. Germline assignment: CDR1 SNHLY and CDR2 FYNNEI. CDR3 loop: CASTLAAGAFF. In DNA form, the CDR3 reads TGTGCCAGCACATTGGCCGCGGGGGCTTTCTTT.

This clonotype was counted only a few times. J is TRBJ1-2 and V is TRBV3-1; no clear D gene. Trimming left V 3 bases short and J 3 bases short, with 8 bases between. This CDR3 comprises 13 residues. CDR1 and CDR2 from the germline V gene are LGHDT and YNNKEL (reference sequence). The CDR3 protein is CASSQGPHYGYTF. The CDR3 DNA sequence: TGTGCCAGCAGCCAGGGCCCGCACTATGGCTACACCTTC.

CDR3 residues: CASSLVGYGNTIYF. The DNA for the CDR3 is TGCGCCAGCAGCTTGGTAGGCTACGGAAACACCATATATTTT. The chain links TRBV5-1 to TRBJ1-3; D unresolved. The CDR3 runs to 14 residues. Trimming left V 0 bases short and J 4 bases short, with 8 bases between. Germline CDR1 SGHRS, CDR2 YFSETQ.

This clonotype has ten or more counts. This sequence joins TRBV28 and TRBJ1-5, with D unresolved. In germline, CDR1 is MDHEN, CDR2 SYDVKM. The V gene lost 3 bases and the J gene lost 4 bases, with 10 bases spanning the gap. This CDR3 region has 14 residues. The CDR3 is CASSFVATNQPQHF. For the CDR3, the DNA is TGTGCCAGCAGTTTTGTAGCCACTAATCAGCCCCAGCATTTT.

This clonotype was seen repeatedly, ten times or more. J is TRBJ2-7 and V is TRBV28, with a tentative D call TRBD1 (5 bases). This CDR3 is built from 14 residues. The germline V and J ends were trimmed by 5 bases and 3 bases, with 14 bases remaining between them. Germline-derived CDR1 and CDR2 are MDHEN and SYDVKM. CDR3 nucleotide sequence: TGTGCCAGCAGTCCCCGACAGATTTACTACGAGCAGTACTTC. It specifies CASSPRQIYYEQYF. Variable domain in full (rest from reference TRBV28 and TRBJ2-7): DVKVTQSSRYLVKRTGEKVFLECVQDMDHENMFWYRQDPGLGLRLIYFSYDVKMKEKGDIPEGYSVSREKKERFSLILESASTNQTSMYLCASSPRQIYYEQYFGPGTRLTVT.

This clonotype showed up many times. The J gene is TRBJ1-1, the V gene TRBV6-6; no definite D call. CDR1 and CDR2 (germline): MNHNY, SVGAGI (reference sequence). Trimming left V 4 bases short and J 4 bases short, with 1 base between. There are 10 residues in the CDR3. CDR3 in DNA: TGTGCCAGCAGTTTCACTGAAGCTTTCTTT. It codes for CASSFTEAFF.

This clonotype was observed at least ten times. This chain links TRBV6-5 with TRBJ2-6; tentatively, D is TRBD2 (5 bases). This CDR3 region has 16 residues. Trimming cost V 5 bases and J 0 bases, with 11 bases left between them. Germline V gene data show CDR1 as MNHEY and CDR2 as SVGAGI. In DNA, the CDR3 is TGTGCCAGCAGTCCCGAAGGACTCTCTGGGGCCAACGTCCTGACTTTC. As protein: CASSPEGLSGANVLTF.

This clonotype was seen repeatedly, ten times or more. The chain carries TRBV20-1 and TRBJ2-3; 9 positions agree with TRBD2. This CDR3 has 14 residues. V lost 7 bases and J lost 3; bases outside the gene matches: 8. Germline assignment: CDR1 DFQATT and CDR2 SNEGSKA (reference sequence). Written as DNA, the CDR3 is TGCAGTGTAGCCCAGCTAGCGGGGACAGATACGCAGTATTTT. This codes for CSVAQLAGTDTQYF.

This clonotype has at least ten counts. The chain combines TRBV29-1 with TRBJ2-2; 7 positions match TRBD2. Trimming cost V 7 bases and J 5 bases; bases outside gene matches: 10. This CDR3 region has 14 residues. CDR1 and CDR2 from the germline V gene are SQVTM and ANQGSEA. CDR3 bases: TGCAGCGCCTCTGAGGCGGGAGAGACCGGGGAGCTGTTTTTT. Translating it yields CSASEAGETGELFF.

This clonotype turned up a few times. The rearrangement joins TRBV12-3 or TRBV12-4 to TRBJ2-5; TRBD1 might be the D (6 bases). The ends were cut back, 6 bases at V and 2 bases at J, with 16 bases in the middle. The CDR3 runs 15 residues. CDR3 DNA: TGTGCCAGCAGGAGGGGGACACTAATACAAGAGACCCAGTACTTC. Encoded protein: CASRRGTLIQETQYF.

This clonotype was seen ten or more times. The rearrangement links TRBV7-2 to TRBJ2-7; D gene ambiguous. The germline V and J ends were trimmed by 5 bases and 13 bases, with 21 bases remaining between them. The germline V gene encodes CDR1 SGHTA and CDR2 FQGNSA. The CDR3 extends over 13 amino acids. In DNA form, the CDR3 reads TGTGCCAGCAGCCTGACATGGGAAACGGTACAATACTTC. Residues: CASSLTWETVQYF.

This clonotype was observed at least ten times. This chain links TRBV12-3 or TRBV12-4 with TRBJ2-7, with 12 bases matching TRBD2. The CDR3 consists of 15 residues. The junction had 6 bases not matched to a gene; V was cut back by 4 bases and J by 5 bases. The CDR3: CASSSRLAGANEQYF. The CDR3 nucleotides read TGTGCCAGCAGTTCCCGACTAGCGGGAGCGAACGAGCAGTACTTC.

This clonotype was detected ten times or more. The genes are TRBV12-3 or TRBV12-4 and TRBJ1-5; 10 bases map to TRBD1. The CDR3 loop spans 16 amino acids. The V and J ends lost 4 bases and 5 bases, in that order; junction bases with no gene match: 8. DNA of the CDR3: TGTGCCAGCAGTTCCGCGCCCGGACAGGGGGATCAGCCCCAGCATTTT. This translates into CASSSAPGQGDQPQHF.

This clonotype was counted ten times or more. This rearrangement joins TRBV6-1 to TRBJ1-1; TRBD1 matches at 9 bases. The CDR3 totals 14 residues. V trimming: 7 bases; J trimming: 3 bases; junction bases outside the gene matches: 6. Germline-derived CDR1 and CDR2 are MNHNS and SASEGT. CDR3 bases: TGTGCCAGCACCTGGGACAGGGTATACACTGAAGCTTTCTTT. Translated: CASTWDRVYTEAFF.

V usage is TRBV28 and J usage is TRBJ1-2; D might be TRBD1 (5 bases). Trimming cost V 5 bases and J 4 bases, with 14 bases left between them. The CDR3 spans 14 residues. Germline CDR1 reads MDHEN; CDR2 reads SYDVKM. The CDR3 loop is CASSGDRSFYGYTF. In DNA, the CDR3 is TGTGCCAGCAGTGGGGACCGTTCTTTCTATGGCTACACCTTC.

V usage is TRBV4-1 and J usage is TRBJ2-3; D perhaps matches TRBD1 (6 bases). The CDR3 covers 18 residues. Germline lookup yields CDR1 MGHRA and CDR2 YSYEKL. V was trimmed by 4 bases and J by 0 bases, leaving 20 bases between them. Here the CDR3 reads CASSRAPPGVLSTDTQYF. For the CDR3, the DNA is TGCGCCAGCAGCCGAGCACCCCCAGGGGTGTTAAGCACAGATACGCAGTATTTT.